The text below deals with one T cell receptor (beta chain). In its sample, this clonotype was seen a few times. The specificity of this receptor is unknown. No clone much larger than this one lies a single base away; base qualities are absent. In light of the paper, this sample's time point label describes: newly diagnosed GD, antithyroid drugs for less than 3 months. For both TCR sequencing and RNA sequencing, RNA was extracted from PBMCs in TRIzol. The diagnosis of Graves' disease followed American Thyroid Association guidelines. The patients came from an endocrinology department in Xi'an, China. Each patient gave approximately 9 milliliters of peripheral blood, collected in an EDTA anticoagulant tube. Ficoll Paque Plus density gradient separation was used to isolate PBMCs, and no further T cell sorting was performed. RNA quality was checked with an Agilent 2100 Bioanalyzer and agarose gel, and concentration with a NanoDrop 2000.

This sample was included in a study of regulatory T cells in long-lasting Graves disease listed by TCRdb under 2021. With respect to the entire study: Antithyroid drugs had been taken for less than 3 months by newly diagnosed Graves' disease patients. A total of roughly 35 samples were covered by TCR sequencing, comprising roughly 13 persistent and some 20 newly diagnosed Graves' disease patients. Persistent Graves' disease patients were compared with newly diagnosed Graves' disease patients by peripheral blood TCR sequencing and RNA sequencing. The study was conducted in China and was registered as a clinical trial.

The library was produced with multiplex PCR. TCRdb records Illumina HiSeq 4000 as the sequencer. CDR3 regions were amplified by Arm-PCR with iRepertoire HTBI primers to construct TCR beta libraries. PCR products were gel purified before sequencing. As for the authors' bioinformatics: Across samples, 60 to 70 TRBV and 13 to 15 TRBJ segments were identified and used for gene usage analysis of CDR3 amino acid clonotypes. COPE and FqMerger were used to merge the filtered high-quality paired reads into contigs. BLAST was used to align contigs to IMGT TRBV, TRBD and TRBJ reference genes, with CDR3 defined following IMGT. Any clonotype with a frequency above 0.1% was classified as a highly expanded clone. Repertoire diversity was measured by Shannon entropy, and V-J evenness by the Gini coefficient. Public clonotypes were defined as clonotypes shared by more than one individual. TCRdb trimmed the raw reads at Q25, called clones with MiXCR and kept productive beta chains. Every entry covers one CDR3 protein and lists the most common genes and DNA from its rows. TCRdb's processing, not the authors' own work, is the source of the V and J calls. Present in this sample are a few hundred thousand distinct CDR3 sequences, about 11% of which were seen just once. Approximately 20% of the sample rests with the top ten.

On the study overall, not on this receptor specifically: Lower TCR Shannon entropy and fewer highly expanded clones were observed in persistent Graves' disease patients than in newly diagnosed patients, which suggested clonal expansion. Sequencing and analysis were restricted to the TCR beta chain. The study examined only peripheral blood because the primary lesion, thyroid tissue, could not be accessed. A larger number of public clonotypes was shared among persistent patients (around 3,000) than among newly diagnosed patients (around 890). The authors noted that the small sample size was a limitation that may lower accuracy.

The same sample was also used in a study of T cells in Graves' hyperthyroidism and ophthalmopathy. Per the second study: A patient counted as having stable Graves' hyperthyroidism if no progression to ophthalmopathy occurred over 18 months of follow-up. Hyperthyroidism patients were newly diagnosed, had a disease duration of under 2 months, and were aged 18 to 65 years. Patients with uncontrolled infections, other autoimmune diseases, pregnancy or lactation were excluded. Diagnoses were based on clinical symptoms, serum thyroxine and TRAb, thyroid ultrasound and orbital computed tomography. A first-round RT-PCR of the TCR CDR3 used the HTBI primer set with the Qiagen OneStep RT-PCR kit. Most expanded thyroid clonotypes (frequency above 0.001) were also detected in blood, suggesting blood repertoires may reflect thyroid immune responses. A 13 V-J signature model separated ophthalmopathy from stable hyperthyroidism, with around 91% sensitivity and 81% to 82% specificity in cross-validation and 80%/75% in testing. In validation, the model predicted progression to ophthalmopathy a median of around six months before onset, with around 70% sensitivity and roughly 77% specificity. To identify TCR V-J signatures that set the groups apart, the researchers used a discovery cohort of 100 patients, made up of about 44 with Graves' ophthalmopathy and about 60 with stable Graves' hyperthyroidism. An independent validation cohort of about 19 hyperthyroidism patients and 15 or so patients who later progressed to ophthalmopathy tested prospective prediction of ophthalmopathy. The roughly 91 discovery patients were randomly split 7:3 into training and test sets. Thyroid tissue and blood T-cell repertoires from more than five Graves' hyperthyroidism patients were also compared in the study. Following sampling, methimazole starting at 30 mg daily was given to hyperthyroidism patients, and high-dose intravenous methylprednisolone was given to ophthalmopathy patients. Libraries were constructed in a second round of multiplex PCR, after which size selection and purification were carried out. Paired-end sequencing of the libraries was performed with 100 bp reads on an Illumina HiSeq2000. Raw data were processed with SOAPnuke, discarding reads with adapters, uncalled bases, mean Phred below 15, or no exact constant-primer or identifier match. COPE v1.2.5 was used to merge the high-quality paired reads, and each unique nucleotide sequence was defined as a clonotype. MiTCR v1.1 was used to align the clonotypes against IMGT TRBV, TRBD and TRBJ reference segments. Only V-J combinations with frequency above 0.0001, covering approximately 99% of repertoires, were analysed. A TCS score was defined as the ratio of F50 (clonal expansion) to E x V (chaos), with BLOSUM62-based TCRdist applied between CDR3 peptides within each V-J. Welch's t-statistics and random forest reduced fewer than 550 V-J features to some 14, which were used in a naive Bayes classifier (R e1071). No statistical method was used to set the sample size in advance, and investigators knew the group allocation. The paper describes TCR Vbeta CDR3 sequencing of 135 peripheral blood samples, made up of under 50 ophthalmopathy patients, 70 to 80 hyperthyroidism patients and roughly 17 progressor patients.

The source material was peripheral blood mononuclear cells (PBMCs), sampled at new diagnosis, from a patient treated with antithyroid drugs. The sequence was collected from a woman between 18 and 29 years old with Graves disease. Donor details come from another sample of the same person, matched by shared clones.

The DNA sequence reads TGTGCCAGCAGCGGAGGGACAGGGGCCGCATATTCCCAGTACTTC. Its product reads: CASSGGTGAAYSQYF. Rearrangement joined TRBV9 to TRBJ2-5; 10 bases in between match TRBD1. Its CDR3 holds 15 amino acids, cysteine through phenylalanine. Only CDR3 DNA is held: 45 bases, read in frame from base 1. After removal of 3 bases from V and 9 bases from J, the junction retains 11 bases not matched to a gene. CDR1 SGDLS and CDR2 YYNGEE were looked up in the germline V gene.